This TCR beta chain was profiled in a study of T cell changes during pregnancy in multiple sclerosis. Germline CDR1 ENHRY, CDR2 SYGVKD. The CDR3 runs to 13 residues. Trimming cost V 9 bases and J 1 base, with 12 bases left between them. Using immunoSEQ multiplex PCR, the repertoire was profiled, and TCRdb retains in-frame clones only, with some absent. The sample yields tens of thousands of clones, about 90% seen once. The sequence was collected from a female donor with multiple sclerosis, enrolled in a pregnancy study. This chain connects TRBV10-3 to TRBJ2-5; possible D gene TRBD1, 6 bases. The material was peripheral blood, obtained before pregnancy. The DNA of the CDR3 is TGTGCCATTTCGGGGACAACCCAAGAGACCCAGTACTTC. This codes for CAISGTTQETQYF.